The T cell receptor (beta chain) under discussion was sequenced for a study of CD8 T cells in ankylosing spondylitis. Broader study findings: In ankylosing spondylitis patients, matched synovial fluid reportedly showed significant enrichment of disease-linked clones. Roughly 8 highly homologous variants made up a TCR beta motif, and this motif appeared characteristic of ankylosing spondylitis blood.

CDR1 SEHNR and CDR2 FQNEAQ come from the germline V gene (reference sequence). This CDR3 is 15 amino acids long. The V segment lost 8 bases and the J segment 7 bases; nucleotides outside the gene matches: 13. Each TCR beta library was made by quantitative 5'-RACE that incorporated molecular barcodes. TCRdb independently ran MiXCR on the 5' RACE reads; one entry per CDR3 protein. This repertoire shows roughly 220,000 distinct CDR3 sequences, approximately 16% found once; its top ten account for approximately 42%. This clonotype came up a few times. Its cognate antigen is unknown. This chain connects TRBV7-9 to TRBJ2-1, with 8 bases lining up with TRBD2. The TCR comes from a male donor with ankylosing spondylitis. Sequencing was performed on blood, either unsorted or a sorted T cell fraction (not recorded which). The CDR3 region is CASQRGAGEGNEQFF. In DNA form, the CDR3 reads TGTGCCAGCCAGCGGGGAGCGGGAGAAGGAAATGAGCAGTTCTTC.